This T cell receptor beta chain derives from a study of blood T cells in healthy people across ages. Study-wide points: Unknown donor CMV status possibly confounded expanded clonotype changes.

The donors, all healthy, were Caucasians living in Russia, aged about 6 to 90. To note about this clonotype: Its matching antigen is unknown.

The CDR3 has 16 residues. Unmatched junction bases numbered 11, after V lost 3 bases and J lost 3 bases. Germline lookup yields CDR1 DFQATT and CDR2 SNEGSKA (reference sequence). Then a second PCR, running about 6 to 12 cycles, was carried out with a sample-barcoded 5' primer and a J-beta primer mix. From each sample, at least 2.5 million paired-end reads containing CDR3 were obtained. TCRdb re-called the 5' RACE reads through MiXCR, storing one row per CDR3 protein. The data show 1.5 million to 2 million distinct CDR3 sequences, with roughly two fifths seen just once and 23% held by the top ten. The chain has TRBV20-1 and TRBJ1-2, with 9 bases matching TRBD1. The receptor was derived from a human donor in good health. Sequenced input: blood. The CDR3 sequence: CSARTSGQGKHYGYTF. CDR3 nucleotide sequence: TGCAGTGCTAGGACCTCAGGACAGGGGAAACACTATGGCTACACCTTC.